These 10 T cell receptor beta chains were all obtained from the same sample, sequenced in a study of cytomegalovirus exposure and HLA in healthy donors. A multiplex PCR was run with 60 Vbeta primers and 13 Jbeta primers. The protocol was immunoSEQ multiplex PCR, while the TCRdb copy is restricted to in-frame clones and leaves out a portion. This table holds around 130,000 clones, more than 80% found once. The sample consisted of PBMCs. The receptors come from a man aged 40-49 years in good health and CMV-seronegative.

This chain joins TRBV7-9 and TRBJ2-5; 9 nucleotides agree with TRBD2. The V gene's germline CDR1 is SEHNR and CDR2 FQNEAQ (reference sequence). This CDR3 has 17 residues. V trimming: 5 bases; J trimming: 2 bases; junction bases outside the gene matches: 12. CDR3 residues: CASSLTLGSGGQETQYF. The CDR3 region has the DNA TGTGCCAGCAGCCTCACCCTGGGTAGCGGGGGACAAGAGACCCAGTACTTC.

V usage is TRBV27 and J usage is TRBJ2-1; 12 positions match TRBD2. The germline CDR1 and CDR2 sequences are MNHEY and SMNVEV (reference sequence). Unmatched junction bases numbered 11, after V lost 3 bases and J lost 14 bases. This CDR3 contains 15 residues. CDR3 protein: CASSLTGTSGSMEFF. In DNA form, the CDR3 reads TGTGCCAGCAGTTTGACCGGGACTAGCGGGTCGATGGAGTTCTTC.

The rearrangement links TRBV27 to TRBJ2-5; 11 bases map to TRBD1. Per germline, CDR1 MNHEY and CDR2 SMNVEV (reference sequence). The CDR3 has 15 residues. Trimming took 1 base from V and 7 from J; bases not matched to a gene: 5. CDR3 in amino acids: CASSLFGQGAWTQYF. Here the CDR3 DNA reads TGTGCCAGCAGTTTATTTGGACAGGGGGCGTGGACCCAGTACTTC.

V gene TRBV2 combines with J gene TRBJ2-5; 12 bases are shared with TRBD1. This CDR3 contains 14 residues. Trimming cost V 5 bases and J 4 bases; bases outside gene matches: 2. The germline V gene has CDR1 SNHLY and CDR2 FYNNEI. CDR3 region: CASSRDRGRETQYF. The CDR3 bases are TGTGCCAGCAGTAGGGACAGGGGGCGAGAGACCCAGTACTTC.

V is TRBV19 and J is TRBJ1-6; 9 bases map to TRBD1. The CDR3 loop spans 14 amino acids. Germline V gene sequence: CDR1 LNHDA, CDR2 SQIVND (reference sequence). Trimming at V came to 5 bases and at J to 10 bases, leaving 6 bases not matched to a gene. The CDR3 bases are TGTGCCAGTAGTGAGGACAGGGGACGCTCACCCCTCCACTTT. It is translated as CASSEDRGRSPLHF.

The chain couples TRBV29-1 to TRBJ2-3; TRBD2 agrees at 10 bases. Germline CDR1 SQVTM, CDR2 ANQGSEA. V shed 1 base and J 4 bases; nucleotides not matched to a gene: 2. This CDR3 comprises 14 residues. Here the CDR3 reads CSVEAGTSADTQYF. The CDR3 coding sequence is TGCAGCGTTGAAGCCGGGACTAGCGCAGATACGCAGTATTTT.

Points on this clone: Relative to the germline gene, one junction end is altered; a read error may explain this. This chain connects TRBV27 to TRBJ2-6, with a weak D call TRBD1 (5 bases). The CDR3 is 17 amino acids. Germline CDR1 MNHEY, CDR2 SMNVEV (reference sequence). As DNA, the CDR3 is TGTGCCAGCAGAGAGATCGACAGAAGCTCTGGGGCCAACGGCCTGACTTTC. It encodes CASREIDRSSGANGLTF.

Concerning this clone itself: Different DNA sequences within this sample yield the same CDR3. This rearrangement joins TRBV5-3 to TRBJ1-1; D might be TRBD1 (6 bases). TRBV5-3 counts as an open reading frame of uncertain function. CDR3 length equals 14 residues. V lost 5 bases and J lost 3, with 14 bases in between. The chain's CDR3 is CARSCHREHTEAFF. CDR3 DNA: TGTGCCAGAAGTTGCCACAGGGAGCACACTGAAGCTTTCTTT.

This clone was picked up a small number of times. The chain joins TRBV5-4 to TRBJ2-4; D possibly corresponds to TRBD1 (6 bases). Germline CDR1 is SGHNT and CDR2 is YYREEE (reference sequence). Trimming took 3 bases from V and 5 from J, leaving 12 bases between them. CDR3 length: 14 residues. Here the CDR3 DNA reads TGTGCCAGCAGCTCACAGGGAGTGGAAAACATTCAGTACTTC. It specifies CASSSQGVENIQYF.

With regard to this clone: One end of the junction fails to match germline, which may point to a read error. In DNA form, the CDR3 reads TGTGCCGGCAGTGAAAGCAGGGGATTCTATGGCTACACCTTC. This codes for CAGSESRGFYGYTF. The chain recombines TRBV6-1 with TRBJ1-2; possibly TRBD1 for D (6 bases). Germline CDR1 reads MNHNS; CDR2 reads SASEGT. This CDR3 has 14 residues.